This T cell receptor (beta chain) came from a study of neurological immune-mediated disorders. The unsorted libraries were generated from a total of 2 million PBMCs, which had been stored in RNAlater at -80 C. The CDR3 has 13 amino acids. Germline CDR1 ENHRY, CDR2 SYGVKD. V was pared by 7 bases and J by 1 base, with 8 bases between. Study-wide points: The study found the most TCR clonal expansion in HTLV-1-associated myelopathy and the least in multiple sclerosis, below healthy controls. The study found no CDR3 amino acid sequences shared by expanded clones across subjects, suggesting private repertoires in all groups.

The cDNA was generated by 5'RACE with 10-nucleotide random UMIs. Using its own MiXCR run on the 5' RACE reads, TCRdb lists one record per CDR3 protein. In the table there are tens of thousands of distinct CDR3 sequences, over 9% of which are singletons. In its sample, this clonotype was seen many times. Its antigen remains unknown. V usage is TRBV10-3 and J usage is TRBJ1-5; no reliable D call. The specimen was PBMCs. This TCR was recovered from a woman aged 40 to 49 with HTLV-1-associated myelopathy (HAM/TSP). The CDR3 loop reads CAINQGSNQPQHF. CDR3 coding DNA: TGTGCCATCAACCAAGGGAGCAATCAGCCCCAGCATTTT.